This T cell receptor beta chain was identified in a study of T-cell memory formation after mild COVID-19. General observations from the study: Proof of SARS-CoV-2 specificity was absent for the second-wave clones that crested on day 37. Among clones contracting day 15 to 85, CD4/CD8 was balanced, whereas later expanders leaned CD4+.

From 5'RACE with constant-segment primers came TCR alpha and TCR beta cDNA libraries that carried sample barcodes and UMIs. One entry per CDR3 protein results from TCRdb running MiXCR on the 5' RACE reads. The sample lists approximately 240,000 distinct CDR3 sequences, about a sixth seen once, with about 3.5% in the top ten. This clonotype was seen a few times. Its antigen is unidentified. Sequencing was carried out using PBMCs or a T cell subset sorted from them (not recorded which). The receptor comes from a man younger than 35 who had mild COVID-19 (a few samples of this study predate the infection). Cell type and time point are not known.

The CDR3, as DNA: TGTGCCAGCAGTTACTCGACCGGGACTGGCTCCTACGAGCAGTACTTC. Amino acids: CASSYSTGTGSYEQYF. J is TRBJ2-7 and V is TRBV6-5; D may be TRBD2 (6 bases). V was pared by 0 bases and J by 0 bases, with 12 bases between. Germline lookup yields CDR1 MNHEY and CDR2 SVGAGI. The CDR3 totals 16 residues.